The next 14 T cell receptor beta chains were all read from a single sample in a study of blood T cell dynamics during melanoma immunotherapy. Time point: week 3, after first cycle of checkpoint inhibitor. Libraries were prepared by immunoSEQ multiplex PCR; TCRdb keeps only in-frame clonotypes and omits some of them. The table lists thousands of clones, more than 75% of them singletons, with roughly 34% in the top ten. The sample consisted of blood, taken from a patient treated with checkpoint blockade. The receptors were sampled from a human donor with melanoma. Some clones in this sample may be carry-over from other donors' samples.

This chain links TRBV7-2 with TRBJ2-5; no clear D gene. The CDR3 loop spans 15 amino acids. Germline V CDR1 and CDR2: SGHTA, FQGNSA. Trimming pared 2 bases from V and 4 bases from J, leaving 14 bases between. The CDR3, as DNA: TGTGCCAGCAGCTTAAGCCCCGTCGGTACAGAGACCCAGTACTTC. Its protein product is CASSLSPVGTETQYF.

This sequence joins TRBV5-1 and TRBJ1-1, with 8 bases lining up with TRBD1. J gave up 0 bases and V 4 bases, and 5 bases lay outside the gene matches. The CDR3 totals 15 residues. Germline CDR1 is SGHRS and CDR2 is YFSETQ. CDR3 sequence: CASSGTGGMNTEAFF. In nucleotides, the CDR3 is TGCGCCAGCAGCGGAACAGGGGGGATGAACACTGAAGCTTTCTTT.

V usage is TRBV11-2 and J usage is TRBJ1-1; 9 nucleotides line up with TRBD1. The CDR3 runs 15 residues. Germline V gene data show CDR1 as SGHAT and CDR2 as FQNNGV. V lost 3 bases and J lost 4; bases outside the gene matches: 6. CDR3 amino acids: CASSLTGGLITEAFF. The DNA of the CDR3 is TGTGCCAGCAGCTTGACAGGGGGTCTCATCACTGAAGCTTTCTTT.

The V call is TRBV6-1, the J call TRBJ2-3, with 16 bases identical to TRBD2. V lost 0 bases and J lost 1; bases outside the gene matches: 7. Germline assignment: CDR1 MNHNS and CDR2 SASEGT. The CDR3 extends over 20 amino acids. The CDR3 protein is CASSEAPGTSGGAGTDTQYF. The CDR3 DNA sequence: TGTGCCAGCAGTGAAGCCCCCGGGACTAGCGGGGGGGCCGGCACAGATACGCAGTATTTT.

The rearrangement uses TRBV4-1 and TRBJ1-2, with D possibly being TRBD1 (5 bases). Between the trimmed V and J ends, which lost 4 bases and 3 bases, there was a span of 15 bases. The CDR3 extends over 15 amino acids. Germline V lookup: CDR1 MGHRA, CDR2 YSYEKL. CDR3 protein: CASSRETASYYGYTF. CDR3 sequence (DNA): TGCGCCAGCAGCCGGGAGACAGCGTCTTACTATGGCTACACCTTC.

This clone was recorded only once. V is TRBV5-4 and J is TRBJ2-5; D is perhaps TRBD1 (6 bases). The CDR3 contains 15 residues. The germline V and J ends were trimmed by 4 bases and 5 bases, with 18 bases remaining between them. The V gene's germline CDR1 is SGHNT and CDR2 YYREEE (reference sequence). The CDR3 here is CASSPQGTRLETQYF. CDR3 DNA sequence: TGTGCCAGCAGCCCCCAGGGGACCCGGTTGGAGACCCAGTACTTC.

The chain employs TRBV9 and TRBJ1-1; D is ambiguous. The CDR3 has 13 residues. The ends were cut back, 1 base at V and 0 bases at J, with 4 bases in the middle. The germline CDR1 and CDR2 sequences are SGDLS and YYNGEE. CDR3: CASSVSVNTEAFF. The DNA for the CDR3 is TGTGCCAGCAGCGTATCGGTGAACACTGAAGCTTTCTTT.

The V gene is TRBV6-5, the J gene TRBJ2-1; D ambiguous. Germline CDR1 is MNHEY and CDR2 is SVGAGI. The V end was cut by 7 bases, the J end by 8 bases, with 9 bases between. This CDR3 contains 11 residues. The CDR3 sequence is CASTSTYEQFF. For the CDR3, the DNA is TGTGCCAGCACCTCAACATATGAGCAGTTCTTC.

J is TRBJ2-7 and V is TRBV7-2; no clear D gene. The CDR3 sequence is 13 residues long. V lost 1 base and J 2 bases, leaving 6 bases between the germline ends. Germline V gene data show CDR1 as SGHTA and CDR2 as FQGNSA. The CDR3 here is CASSLDWPYEQYF. In DNA, the CDR3 is TGTGCCAGCAGCTTAGATTGGCCCTACGAGCAGTACTTC.

The chain joins TRBV9 to TRBJ2-7, with TRBD1 matching 10 bases. V shed 6 bases, J shed 3 bases, and the junction held 6 bases outside the gene matches. Germline lookup yields CDR1 SGDLS and CDR2 YYNGEE. This CDR3 spans 14 amino acids. CDR3 nucleotide sequence: TGTGCCAGCACCAGGGGACAGGGGAGCTACGAGCAGTACTTC. It yields the protein CASTRGQGSYEQYF.

This clone has more than one count but fewer than ten. A far larger clone lies a single base away; this is likely a read error. Other DNA sequences in the sample encode the same CDR3. The genes are TRBV5-1 and TRBJ1-6, with 9 positions matching TRBD1. CDR1 and CDR2 (germline): SGHRS, YFSETQ. The CDR3 is made up of 15 amino acids. Germline trimming cut 3 bases from V and 7 bases from J; bases unmatched to any gene: 5. CDR3 in DNA: TGCGCCAGCAGCTGGGACAGGGCTTTGAATTCACCCCTCCACTTT. Translation: CASSWDRALNSPLHF.

This chain links TRBV7-2 with TRBJ2-1; possible D gene TRBD1, 6 bases. V lost 5 bases, J lost 4 bases, and 21 bases lay in between. In germline, CDR1 is SGHTA, CDR2 FQGNSA. The CDR3 covers 17 residues. The CDR3 loop is CASSPGPRGISYNEQFF. The CDR3 region has the DNA TGTGCCAGCAGCCCAGGCCCCAGGGGCATCTCGTACAATGAGCAGTTCTTC. The variable domain in full, with the rest retrieved from reference TRBV7-2 and TRBJ2-1, is GAGVSQSPSNKVTEKGKDVELRCDPISGHTALYWYRQSLGQGLEFLIYFQGNSAPDKSGLPSDRFSAERTGGSVSTLTIQRTQQEDSAVYLCASSPGPRGISYNEQFFGPGTRLTVL.

This chain connects TRBV19 to TRBJ1-4; 9 bases fit TRBD1. Losses at the gene ends were 4 bases for V and 3 bases for J; bases not matched to a gene: 0. The CDR3 spans 14 residues. Germline V gene data show CDR1 as LNHDA and CDR2 as SQIVND (reference sequence). The CDR3 nucleotides read TGTGCCAGTAGTAGGACAGGGGCTAATGAAAAACTGTTTTTT. Its protein is CASSRTGANEKLFF.

The chain combines TRBV4-1 with TRBJ1-2; D remains unclear. V lost 0 bases and J lost 2, with 4 bases in between. CDR1 and CDR2 from the germline V gene are MGHRA and YSYEKL. The length of the CDR3 is 13 residues. The DNA for the CDR3 is TGCGCCAGCAGCCAAGAGGGGAACTATGGCTACACCTTC. Its protein product is CASSQEGNYGYTF.